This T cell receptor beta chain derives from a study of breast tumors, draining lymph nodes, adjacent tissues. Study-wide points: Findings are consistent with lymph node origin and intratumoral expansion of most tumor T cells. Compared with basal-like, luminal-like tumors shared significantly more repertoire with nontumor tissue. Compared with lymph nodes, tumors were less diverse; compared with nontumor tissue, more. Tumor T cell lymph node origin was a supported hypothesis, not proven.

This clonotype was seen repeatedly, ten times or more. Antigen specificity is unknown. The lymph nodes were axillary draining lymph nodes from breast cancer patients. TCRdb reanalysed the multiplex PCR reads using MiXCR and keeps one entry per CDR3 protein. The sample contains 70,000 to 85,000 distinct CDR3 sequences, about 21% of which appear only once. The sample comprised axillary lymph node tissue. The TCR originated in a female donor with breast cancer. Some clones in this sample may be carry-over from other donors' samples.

CDR3 in DNA: TGCAGTGCTAGATGGGGAATGGAGGGCGAGCAGTACTTC. Translation: CSARWGMEGEQYF. The chain carries TRBV20-1 and TRBJ2-7, with TRBD2 as a possible D gene (6 bases). The germline V gene has CDR1 DFQATT and CDR2 SNEGSKA (reference sequence). V was trimmed by 2 bases and J by 6 bases, leaving 14 bases between them. The CDR3 length is 13 residues.